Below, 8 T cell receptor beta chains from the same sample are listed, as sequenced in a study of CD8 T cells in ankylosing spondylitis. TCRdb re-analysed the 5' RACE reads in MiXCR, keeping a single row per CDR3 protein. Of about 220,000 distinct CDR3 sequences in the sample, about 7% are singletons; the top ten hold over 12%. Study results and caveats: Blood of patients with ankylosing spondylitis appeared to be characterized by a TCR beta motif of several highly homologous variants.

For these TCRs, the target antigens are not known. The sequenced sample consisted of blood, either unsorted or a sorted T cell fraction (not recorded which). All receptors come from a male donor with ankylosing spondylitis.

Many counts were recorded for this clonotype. CDR3 in DNA: TGTGCCAGCAGCTTACGAAGAGACTATGGCTACACCTTC. Amino acid sequence: CASSLRRDYGYTF. This sequence joins TRBV7-2 and TRBJ1-2; D not certain. This CDR3 spans 13 amino acids. The germline gives CDR1 SGHTA, CDR2 FQGNSA. V lost 2 bases to trimming and J lost 3 bases, with 7 bases between them.

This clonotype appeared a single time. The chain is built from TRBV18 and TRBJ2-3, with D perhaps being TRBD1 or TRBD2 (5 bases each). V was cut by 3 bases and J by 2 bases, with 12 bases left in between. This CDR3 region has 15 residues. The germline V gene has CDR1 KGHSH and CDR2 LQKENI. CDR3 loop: CASSPRDLYTDTQYF. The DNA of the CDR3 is TGTGCCAGCTCACCCCGGGACCTTTACACAGATACGCAGTATTTT.

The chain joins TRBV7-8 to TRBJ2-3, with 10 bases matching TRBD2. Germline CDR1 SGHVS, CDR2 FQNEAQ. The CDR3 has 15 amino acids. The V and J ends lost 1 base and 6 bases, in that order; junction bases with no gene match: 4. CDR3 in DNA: TGTGCCAGCAGCTTAGTGGCTAGCGGGGGCGATACGCAGTATTTT. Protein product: CASSLVASGGDTQYF.

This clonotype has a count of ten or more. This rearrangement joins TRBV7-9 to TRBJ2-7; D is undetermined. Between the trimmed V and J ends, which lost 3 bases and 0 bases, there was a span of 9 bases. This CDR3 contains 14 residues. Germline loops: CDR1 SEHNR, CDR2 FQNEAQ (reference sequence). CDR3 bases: TGTGCCAGCAGCTTGGGCCAACGCTCCTACGAGCAGTACTTC. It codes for CASSLGQRSYEQYF.

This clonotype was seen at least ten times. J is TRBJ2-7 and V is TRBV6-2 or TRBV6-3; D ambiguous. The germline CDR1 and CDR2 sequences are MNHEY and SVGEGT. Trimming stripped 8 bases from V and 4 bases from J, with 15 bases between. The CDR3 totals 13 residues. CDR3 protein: CASGTNIRYEQYF. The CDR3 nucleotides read TGTGCCAGCGGCACTAACATCAGGTACGAGCAGTACTTC.

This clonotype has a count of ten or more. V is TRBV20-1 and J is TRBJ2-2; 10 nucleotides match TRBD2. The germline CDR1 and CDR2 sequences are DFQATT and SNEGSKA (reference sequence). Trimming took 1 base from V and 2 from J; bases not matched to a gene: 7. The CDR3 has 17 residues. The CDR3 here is CSARVLAGAANTGELFF. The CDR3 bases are TGCAGTGCTAGAGTGCTAGCGGGGGCCGCAAACACCGGGGAGCTGTTTTTT.

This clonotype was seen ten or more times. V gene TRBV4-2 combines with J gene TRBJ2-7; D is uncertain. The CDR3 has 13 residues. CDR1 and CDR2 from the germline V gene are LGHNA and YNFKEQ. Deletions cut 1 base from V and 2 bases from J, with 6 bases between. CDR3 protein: CASSQAHTYEQYF. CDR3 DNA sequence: TGTGCCAGCAGCCAAGCGCATACCTACGAGCAGTACTTC.

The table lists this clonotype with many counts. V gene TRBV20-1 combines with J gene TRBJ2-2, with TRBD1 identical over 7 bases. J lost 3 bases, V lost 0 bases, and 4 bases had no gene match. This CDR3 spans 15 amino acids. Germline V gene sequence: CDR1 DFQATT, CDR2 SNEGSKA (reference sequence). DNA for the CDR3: TGCAGTGCTAGAGATGGGACAGCTCACACCGGGGAGCTGTTTTTT. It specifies CSARDGTAHTGELFF.